This TCR beta chain was obtained from a study of T-cell reconstitution after alpha-beta-depleted transplantation in children. Unique molecular identifiers were built into the TCRbeta library. Each CDR3 protein gets one entry after TCRdb re-called the PCR reads with MiXCR. The data hold around 270,000 distinct CDR3 sequences, with roughly a tenth observed a single time. Many counts were recorded for this clonotype. The antigen remains unidentified. Study outcomes and limitations: Where alpha-beta T cells came from about two months after transplant was reportedly several hundred expanded graft clones. The origin of high day-60 TCRbeta diversity in some patients lay in surviving recipient T cells and thymic progenitors. One year post-transplant, T-cell counts and diversity were largely derived from T cells produced anew.

In germline, CDR1 is DFQATT, CDR2 SNEGSKA (reference sequence). Between the trimmed V and J ends, which lost 5 bases and 0 bases, there was a span of 11 bases. The CDR3 consists of 14 residues. The chain combines TRBV20-1 with TRBJ1-5, with D hard to call. The sequence came from a boy less than two years old with acute myeloid leukemia, due to receive a stem cell transplant. Sequencing was performed on PBMCs, taken before TCRalphabeta/CD19-depleted stem cell transplant. This chain's CDR3 is CSAGDGYSNQPQHF. CDR3 sequence (DNA): TGCAGTGCTGGTGACGGTTATAGCAATCAGCCCCAGCATTTT.